These T cell receptor beta chains were read from a single sample in a study of blood T cells in healthy people across ages. TCRdb reprocessed the 5' RACE reads via MiXCR and lists one record per CDR3 protein. The sample consists of hundreds of thousands of distinct CDR3 sequences, more than 40% of them appearing once. Sequencing was performed on blood. The receptors originated from a man aged 60-69 years in good health. Each CDR3 is given with its conserved first and last residue. The D gene is left open where the match is weak. Expanded clones get a size class; other rows say once, few or many, or leave the size out.

>TRBV29-1|few|TRBJ1-2|TRBD1
CSAPQPGQGYTF
TGCAGCGCCCCTCAACCGGGACAGGGCTACACCTTC
>TRBV20-1|.|TRBJ2-5|.
CSARDRKTQYF
TGCAGTGCTAGAGATAGGAAGACCCAGTACTTC
>TRBV2|few|TRBJ2-5|TRBD2
CASSPGTSGGEETQYF
TGTGCCAGCAGTCCTGGGACTAGCGGGGGGGAAGAGACCCAGTACTTC
>TRBV7-9|.|TRBJ2-7|TRBD1
CASSPEPGTGRHEQYF
TGTGCCAGCAGCCCCGAGCCCGGGACAGGTCGTCATGAGCAGTACTTC
>TRBV6-2/TRBV6-3|.|TRBJ2-7|.
CASSYGVVGTYKQYF
TGTGCCAGCAGTTACGGTGTAGTGGGTACCTACAAGCAGTACTTC
>TRBV7-2|.|TRBJ2-7|.
CASNLVAGDSYEQYF
TGTGCCAGCAACTTAGTGGCAGGGGATTCCTACGAGCAGTACTTC
>TRBV6-2/TRBV6-3|.|TRBJ2-7|.
CASSFGGLSYEQYF
TGTGCCAGCAGTTTTGGAGGGCTAAGCTACGAGCAGTACTTC
>TRBV20-1|.|TRBJ1-6|.
CSAGQGYNSPLHF
TGCAGTGCTGGGCAGGGGTATAATTCACCCCTCCACTTT
>TRBV20-1|.|TRBJ1-1|TRBD1
CSASPRGKGDRGLDTEAFF
TGCAGTGCTAGCCCCAGAGGCAAGGGGGACAGGGGGTTGGACACTGAAGCTTTCTTT
>TRBV2|.|TRBJ1-2|.
CASSEGRIYNYGYTF
TGTGCCAGCAGTGAAGGACGGATCTATAACTATGGCTACACCTTC
>TRBV7-2|.|TRBJ1-2|.
CASSLDAGGGKGYTF
TGTGCCAGCAGCTTAGATGCCGGGGGAGGAAAGGGCTACACCTTC
>TRBV6-1|few|TRBJ1-1|.
CASRRTGDEAFF
TGTGCCAGCAGACGAACCGGTGATGAAGCTTTCTTT
>TRBV12-3/TRBV12-4|.|TRBJ2-1|TRBD2
CASSWAGGSYNEQFF
TGTGCCAGCAGTTGGGCGGGGGGCTCCTACAATGAGCAGTTCTTC
>TRBV25-1|.|TRBJ2-2|TRBD1
CASSVWTGSTGELFF
TGTGCCAGTAGTGTATGGACAGGGTCCACCGGGGAGCTGTTTTTT
>TRBV6-5|few|TRBJ1-2|.
CASTERFNYGYTF
TGTGCCAGCACGGAGAGATTTAACTATGGCTACACCTTC
>TRBV21-1|few|TRBJ2-5|.
CASSEGPSQETQYF
TGTGCCAGCAGCGAGGGGCCCTCCCAAGAGACCCAGTACTTC